This T cell receptor (beta chain) is drawn from a study of blood T cell repertoires in COVID-19. Study context: Sources were T cells, B-cell-depleted T cells, or PBMCs; the material itself was cDNA or gDNA.

J gave up 2 bases and V 8 bases, and 6 bases lay outside the gene matches. Germline V gene sequence: CDR1 KGHDR, CDR2 SFDVKD. The CDR3 has 14 amino acids. Sequencing was performed with immunoSEQ multiplex PCR; in TCRdb, only in-frame clones are kept and a portion is missing. The sample lists 150,000 to 200,000 clones, roughly 90% occurring once. In assigning cohorts, the study relied on participant-reported clinical history. In Cohort 3, a recovered donor had either two negative PCRs, clearance, or symptom resolution. The chain is built from TRBV24-1 and TRBJ1-2; 8 positions agree with TRBD1. The TCR was taken from a woman aged 18-35 years who had recovered from COVID-19. The sample taken for sequencing was PBMCs or T cells enriched from blood (not recorded which). The CDR3 DNA reads TGTGCCACCAATTCCGGGACAGGCAACTATGGCTACACCTTC. Its protein is CATNSGTGNYGYTF.